The 19 T cell receptor beta chains listed next were all sequenced from one sample in a study of T cells after yellow fever vaccination. MiXCR, run by TCRdb on the 5' RACE reads, gives a single entry per CDR3 protein. The data show a few hundred thousand distinct CDR3 sequences, about an eighth seen once. This sample comprised CD4+ T cells sorted from PBMCs, obtained 15 days after the yellow fever booster vaccination. These receptors all come from a man between 18 and 35 years old who received the YFV17D yellow fever vaccine.

This chain connects TRBV28 to TRBJ2-7; D is unresolved. Trimming removed 5 bases at V and 1 base at J, with 6 bases between. Germline lookup yields CDR1 MDHEN and CDR2 SYDVKM. The CDR3 runs 12 residues. CDR3 DNA sequence: TGTGCCAGCAGTGACGGATCCTACGAGCAGTACGTC. Protein sequence: CASSDGSYEQYV.

The chain recombines TRBV6-1 with TRBJ2-4; no firm D call. This CDR3 contains 17 residues. Trimming pared 1 base from V and 0 bases from J, leaving 13 bases between. Per germline, CDR1 MNHNS and CDR2 SASEGT. The CDR3 protein is CASSEEWGKGAKNIQYF. The CDR3 DNA is TGTGCCAGCAGTGAAGAATGGGGTAAAGGAGCCAAAAACATTCAGTACTTC.

The sample holds many counts of this clonotype. The CDR3 here is CASSFGLSSYEQYF. The DNA of the CDR3 is TGTGCCAGCAGTTTTGGTTTAAGCTCCTACGAGCAGTACTTC. The V gene is TRBV12-3 or TRBV12-4, the J gene TRBJ2-7, with D uncertain. CDR3 length equals 14 residues. V was cut by 3 bases and J by 0 bases, with 9 bases left in between.

The table lists this clonotype with a few counts. J is TRBJ2-1 and V is TRBV4-3, with 9 bases lining up with TRBD2. The CDR3 is 15 residues long. From germline, CDR1 is LGHNA and CDR2 YSLEER. The V segment lost 5 bases and the J segment 0 bases; nucleotides outside the gene matches: 2. The CDR3 bases are TGCGCCAGCAGCTGCGGGGGGGCCTCCTACAATGAGCAGTTCTTC. Translating it yields CASSCGGASYNEQFF.

The rearrangement links TRBV4-3 to TRBJ1-3; perhaps TRBD1 as D (6 bases). CDR1 and CDR2 (germline): LGHNA, YSLEER. The length of the CDR3 is 14 residues. Trimming removed 4 bases from V and 2 bases from J, with 9 bases in between. The CDR3, as DNA: TGCGCCAGCAGCCTGGGGGGCCCTGGAAACACCATATATTTT. Its translation is CASSLGGPGNTIYF.

This clonotype appeared a few times. V is TRBV20-1 and J is TRBJ2-7; 10 positions match TRBD1. Germline lookup yields CDR1 DFQATT and CDR2 SNEGSKA (reference sequence). This CDR3 spans 16 amino acids. V lost 0 bases and J lost 5; bases outside the gene matches: 10. The CDR3 sequence is CSARDPNRDRGHEQYV. CDR3 bases: TGCAGTGCTAGAGATCCGAACCGGGACAGGGGCCACGAGCAGTACGTC.

This clonotype showed up many times. The gene calls are TRBV15 and TRBJ2-7; 7 nucleotides agree with TRBD2. V lost 5 bases and J lost 4; bases outside the gene matches: 5. The CDR3 is made up of 13 amino acids. Germline values: CDR1 LNHNV, CDR2 YYDKDF (reference sequence). The chain's CDR3 is CATSLHGRYEQYV. DNA of the CDR3: TGTGCCACCAGCCTTCACGGGAGGTACGAGCAGTACGTC.

This sequence joins TRBV6-2 or TRBV6-3 and TRBJ2-4, with a tentative D call TRBD2 (5 bases). The V end lost 8 bases, the J end lost 9 bases, and 14 bases lay between the germline ends. Germline CDR1 is MNHEY and CDR2 is SVGEGT. The CDR3 has 12 residues. The CDR3 sequence: CASGLMGSIQYF. DNA of the CDR3: TGTGCCAGCGGCCTCATGGGGAGCATTCAGTACTTC.

The rearrangement uses TRBV5-1 and TRBJ2-1; D might be TRBD1 (8 bases). Germline V gene sequence: CDR1 SGHRS, CDR2 YFSETQ. This CDR3 has 13 amino acids. Trimming removed 5 bases from V and 7 bases from J, with 13 bases in between. Written as DNA, the CDR3 is TGCGCCAGCAGACAGGGGGAGGGGAATGAGCAGTTCTTC. It yields the protein CASRQGEGNEQFF.

The chain uses TRBV7-3 and TRBJ2-2; 11 bases are a match to TRBD1. This CDR3 comprises 18 residues. V was clipped by 4 bases and J by 6 bases; unmatched bases: 13. Germline-derived CDR1 and CDR2 are SGHTA and FQGTGA. CDR3 region: CASSSLLGGTGGPGELFF. The CDR3 DNA sequence: TGTGCCAGCAGCTCCCTACTCGGCGGGACAGGGGGGCCCGGGGAGCTGTTTTTT.

This chain connects TRBV12-3 or TRBV12-4 to TRBJ2-3, with 8 bases aligning to TRBD1. J lost 12 bases, V lost 2 bases, and 13 bases had no gene match. This CDR3 has 15 residues. For the CDR3, the DNA is TGTGCCAGCAGTTTAAGAAATCAGGGAGGACAGGGTCAGTATTTT. This translates into CASSLRNQGGQGQYF.

This clonotype has just a few counts. The gene calls are TRBV7-2 and TRBJ2-7; 8 bases are a match to TRBD2. The CDR3 length is 16 residues. V lost 6 bases, J lost 0 bases, and 10 bases stayed unmatched. Germline V gene lookup returns CDR1 SGHTA and CDR2 FQGNSA. In DNA form, the CDR3 reads TGTGCCAGCAGTCGATTACCAGCGGGGGTCTCCTACGAGCAGTACTTC. Its protein product is CASSRLPAGVSYEQYF.

In the case of this clonotype: This may come from a read error, since a much larger clone is one base off. V is TRBV12-3 or TRBV12-4 and J is TRBJ2-5, with D perhaps assigned TRBD1 or TRBD2 (5 bases each). Trimming took 6 bases from V and 1 from J, leaving 12 bases between them. CDR3 length: 14 amino acids. The CDR3 loop is CASSRDGSQETQYF. The CDR3 nucleotides read TGTGCCAGCAGCCGGGACGGCTCCCAAGAGACCCAGTACTTC.

Many counts were recorded for this clonotype. This chain links TRBV4-1 with TRBJ1-2; D uncertain. Trimming shortened V by 4 bases and J by 5 bases, and 14 bases separated the two germline ends. CDR3 size: 14 residues. Per the germline V gene, CDR1 is MGHRA and CDR2 is YSYEKL. This chain's CDR3 is CASSLGPLGYGYTF. The CDR3 DNA follows: TGCGCCAGCAGCCTGGGCCCTTTAGGATATGGCTACACCTTC.

In its sample, this clonotype was seen a few times. The genes are TRBV12-3 or TRBV12-4 and TRBJ2-1, with 9 bases aligning to TRBD2. After removal of 0 bases from V and 9 bases from J, the junction contained 15 bases not matched to a gene. This CDR3 is built from 18 residues. The CDR3 spells CASSLALWRGGEVGEQFF. The CDR3, as DNA: TGTGCCAGCAGTTTAGCGCTTTGGCGGGGGGGCGAGGTCGGTGAGCAGTTCTTC.

This clonotype was counted between two and nine times. A read error may produce the germline difference seen at one junction end. This chain links TRBV20-1 with TRBJ2-5; tentative D call: TRBD2 (6 bases). The CDR3 has 12 residues. CDR1 is DFQATT, CDR2 SNEGSKA, per germline (reference sequence). DNA of the CDR3: TGCAGTGCTAGAGATCTATCGGGACTCCAACCCTTC. Amino acids: CSARDLSGLQPF.

V usage is TRBV29-1 and J usage is TRBJ2-5, with unresolved D. Germline V lookup: CDR1 SQVTM, CDR2 ANQGSEA. Trimming left V 7 bases short and J 3 bases short, with 18 bases between. This CDR3 spans 14 amino acids. This CDR3 reads CSASTEPLKETQYF. In nucleotides, the CDR3 is TGCAGCGCCTCCACGGAGCCCTTGAAAGAGACCCAGTACTTC.

The sample holds many counts of this clonotype. V and J are TRBV7-2 and TRBJ2-1; 7 bases match TRBD1. The CDR3 loop spans 15 amino acids. The V gene's germline CDR1 is SGHTA and CDR2 FQGNSA. V shed 5 bases and J 4 bases; nucleotides not matched to a gene: 8. Here the CDR3 reads CASSHRTGGYNEQFF. CDR3 coding DNA: TGTGCCAGCAGCCATAGGACAGGCGGATACAATGAGCAGTTCTTC.

This clonotype came up a few times. V and J are TRBV20-1 and TRBJ2-6; 7 bases fit TRBD2. Germline values: CDR1 DFQATT, CDR2 SNEGSKA (reference sequence). After removal of 4 bases from V and 0 bases from J, the junction contained 9 bases not matched to a gene. The CDR3 spans 17 residues. CDR3: CSAKGSGYPSGANVLTF. DNA for the CDR3: TGCAGTGCTAAAGGTAGCGGGTATCCCTCTGGGGCCAACGTCCTGACTTTC.